These 3 T cell receptor beta chains share one sample of origin, sequenced in a study of T cell clonality in common variable immunodeficiency. TCRdb keeps only in-frame clones here, not all; method: immunoSEQ multiplex PCR. The table records some 45,000 clones without singletons, the ten largest covering about 1.9%. Sequencing used peripheral blood mononuclear cells. These receptors all come from a person aged 18-69 years in good health.

This clone was seen repeatedly, ten times or more. The DNA ends 3 residues before the CDR3 does, and the rest of the CDR3 is filled in from the germline J gene. Other DNA sequences of this sample code for an identical CDR3. The J gene is TRBJ1-3, the V gene TRBV5-1; TRBD1 agrees at 7 bases. This CDR3 contains 14 residues. Trimming took 4 bases from V and 0 from J; bases not matched to a gene: 1. In germline, CDR1 is SGHRS, CDR2 YFSETQ. The CDR3 sequence: CASSGQVSGNTIYF. The covered CDR3 bases are TGCGCCAGCAGCGGACAGGTCTCTGGAAACACC.

This clone was detected ten times or more. The read ends 3 residues before the CDR3 terminus; that terminus is restored from the germline J gene. The gene calls are TRBV7-9 and TRBJ2-5; D is uncertain. The CDR3 consists of 14 residues. Germline lookup yields CDR1 SEHNR and CDR2 FQNEAQ (reference sequence). V was pared by 3 bases and J by 7 bases, with 15 bases between. The CDR3 DNA, read in part, is TGTGCCAGCAGCTTTAGTTCGCGGTCGGGGACC. Amino acids: CASSFSSRSGT. The complete CDR3 reads CASSFSSRSGTQYF.

There are many counts of this clone. The read falls 3 residues short of the CDR3 end, and the missing part is taken from the germline J gene. V is TRBV5-5 and J is TRBJ1-1; D is unresolved. Germline CDR1 SGHKS, CDR2 YYEKEE (reference sequence). This CDR3 region has 14 residues. The V gene lost 0 bases and the J gene lost 4 bases, with 10 bases spanning the gap. The part of the CDR3 DNA that was read is TGTGCCAGCAGCTTGGGCGCGGTTAGCACTGAA. Its translation: CASSLGAVSTE. In full, the CDR3 reads CASSLGAVSTEAFF.